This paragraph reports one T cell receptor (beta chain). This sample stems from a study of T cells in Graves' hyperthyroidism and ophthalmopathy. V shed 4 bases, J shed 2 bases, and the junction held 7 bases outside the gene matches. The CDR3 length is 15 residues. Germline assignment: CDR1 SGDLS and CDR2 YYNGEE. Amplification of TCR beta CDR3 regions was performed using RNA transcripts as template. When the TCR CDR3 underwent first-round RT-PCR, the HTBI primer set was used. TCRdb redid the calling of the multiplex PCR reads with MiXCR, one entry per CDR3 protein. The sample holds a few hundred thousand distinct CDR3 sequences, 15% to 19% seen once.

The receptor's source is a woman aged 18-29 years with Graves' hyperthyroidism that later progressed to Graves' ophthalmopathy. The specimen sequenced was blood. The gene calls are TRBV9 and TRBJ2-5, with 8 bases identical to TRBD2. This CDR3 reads CASSLSTSAQETQYF. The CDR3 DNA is TGTGCCAGCAGCCTTTCGACTAGCGCGCAAGAGACCCAGTACTTC. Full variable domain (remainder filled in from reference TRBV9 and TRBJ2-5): DSGVTQTPKHLITATGQRVTLRCSPRSGDLSVYWYQQSLDQGLQFLIQYYNGEERAKGNILERFSAQQFPDLHSELNLSSLELGDSALYFCASSLSTSAQETQYFGPGTRLLVL.